The rows below give T cell receptor beta chains drawn from one sample of a study of regulatory T cells in long-lasting Graves disease. TCRdb reprocessed the multiplex PCR reads via MiXCR and lists one record per CDR3 protein. The sample lists over 350,000 distinct CDR3 sequences; roughly 20% were seen once. This sample comprised peripheral blood mononuclear cells (PBMCs), obtained when the disease was refractory, from a patient treated with antithyroid drugs. These receptor sequences come from a female donor with Graves disease. CDR3s include the opening cysteine and the closing phenylalanine or tryptophan. Fields, in order: J gene, clone size, V gene, D gene, CDR3 DNA, CDR3 protein. The D gene is left open where the match is weak. Not all rows give a size; the values are once, few, many and, for expanded clones, a class.

J: TRBJ2-7; size: few; V: TRBV6-1; D: TRBD1; DNA: TGTGCCAGCCGTCCTGGACAGGGTCACCACGAGCAGTACTTC; CDR3: CASRPGQGHHEQYF
J: TRBJ1-6; size: few; V: TRBV7-9; D: NA; DNA: TGTGCCAGCAGCCCGCCGACAGGAGGGTCACCCCTCCACTTT; CDR3: CASSPPTGGSPLHF
J: TRBJ1-2; size: many; V: TRBV2; D: TRBD1; DNA: TGTGCCAGCTCCCGGGACAGTGTGAACTATGGCTACACCTTC; CDR3: CASSRDSVNYGYTF
J: TRBJ2-5; size: many; V: TRBV5-5; D: NA; DNA: TGTGCCAGCAGATCCGTGGACAAACAAGAGACCCAGTACTTC; CDR3: CASRSVDKQETQYF
J: TRBJ1-1; size: few; V: TRBV29-1; D: NA; DNA: TGCAGCGCGCCGGTGGGGCAGCTGAACACTGAAGCTTTCTTT; CDR3: CSAPVGQLNTEAFF
J: TRBJ1-5; size: many; V: TRBV3-1; D: NA; DNA: TGTGCCAGCAGCCAAGTGGACAATCAGCCCCAGCATTTT; CDR3: CASSQVDNQPQHF
J: TRBJ1-1; size: many; V: TRBV5-1; D: NA; DNA: TGCGCCAGCAGCTTGGTGGCGGGGCAGAACACTGAAGCTTTCTTT; CDR3: CASSLVAGQNTEAFF
J: TRBJ2-4; size: few; V: TRBV3-1; D: NA; DNA: TGTGCCAGCAGCCAGGGGGGTCAGGCCAAAAACATTCAGTACTTC; CDR3: CASSQGGQAKNIQYF
J: TRBJ1-1; size: NA; V: TRBV30; D: TRBD1; DNA: TGTGCCAGACAGGGTGCAAACACTGAAGCTTTCTTT; CDR3: CARQGANTEAFF
J: TRBJ2-7; size: few; V: TRBV27; D: TRBD2; DNA: TGTGCCAGCAGTTCACTAGCTGGCGGGAGACGGGAGCAGTACTTC; CDR3: CASSSLAGGRREQYF
J: TRBJ2-5; size: many; V: TRBV10-2; D: TRBD2; DNA: TGCGCCAGCCGTGGACTAGCGGGAATAGGAGAGACCCAGTACTTC; CDR3: CASRGLAGIGETQYF
J: TRBJ1-4; size: few; V: TRBV20-1; D: NA; DNA: TGCAGTGCTAGATCTAGGCAGGGAGGAACTAATGAAAAACTGTTTTTT; CDR3: CSARSRQGGTNEKLFF
J: TRBJ2-5; size: many; V: TRBV27; D: TRBD2; DNA: TGTGCCAGCAGTCCTTGGACTAGTCAAGAGACCCAGTACTTC; CDR3: CASSPWTSQETQYF
J: TRBJ1-1; size: NA; V: TRBV7-6; D: TRBD1; DNA: TGTGCCGGCAGCTTAGTGCTAGGGGACAGCACTGAAGCTTTCTTT; CDR3: CAGSLVLGDSTEAFF
J: TRBJ1-2; size: NA; V: TRBV12-3/TRBV12-4; D: NA; DNA: TGTGCCAGCAGTTTCATAGGACACGACGGTAACTATGGCTACACCTTC; CDR3: CASSFIGHDGNYGYTF
J: TRBJ2-5; size: NA; V: TRBV6-5; D: NA; DNA: TGTGCCAGCAGTTTACCCTCGGGCGGGCGCCAAGAGACCCAGTACTTC; CDR3: CASSLPSGGRQETQYF
J: TRBJ1-2; size: many; V: TRBV27; D: NA; DNA: TGTGCCAGCAGTCCCGATGAGTCTAACTATGGCTACACCTTC; CDR3: CASSPDESNYGYTF
J: TRBJ1-4; size: many; V: TRBV12-3/TRBV12-4; D: NA; DNA: TGTGCCAGCAGTTTATCGAGCAATGAAAAACTGTTTTTT; CDR3: CASSLSSNEKLFF
J: TRBJ2-7; size: NA; V: TRBV7-2; D: NA; DNA: TGTGCCAGCAGCCCGAAGATAGGGCAGCCAGCCTACGAGCAGTACTTC; CDR3: CASSPKIGQPAYEQYF
J: TRBJ1-1; size: NA; V: TRBV29-1; D: NA; DNA: TGCAGCTACCGGGGCGGGGCTGAAGCTTTCTTT; CDR3: CSYRGGAEAFF
J: TRBJ2-7; size: NA; V: TRBV19; D: TRBD2; DNA: TGTGCCAGTAGTATAAGGCCCTGGACTAGCGGGGACTACGAGCAGTACTTC; CDR3: CASSIRPWTSGDYEQYF
J: TRBJ2-7; size: many; V: TRBV28; D: NA; DNA: TGTGCCAGCAAGGGAGAACTGCCCGAGCAGTACTTC; CDR3: CASKGELPEQYF
J: TRBJ2-7; size: many; V: TRBV7-2; D: TRBD2; DNA: TGTGCCAGCAGCTTAAGGGGACTACCCACCTACGAGCAGTACTTC; CDR3: CASSLRGLPTYEQYF
J: TRBJ1-4; size: many; V: TRBV20-1; D: TRBD1; DNA: TGCAGTGCTGCCCCCTTAATGACAGGGACTAATGAAAAACTGTTTTTT; CDR3: CSAAPLMTGTNEKLFF
J: TRBJ2-2; size: few; V: TRBV19; D: TRBD2; DNA: TGTGCCAGTAGTACGCTAGCGGGCGCGTCCGGGGAGCTGTTTTTT; CDR3: CASSTLAGASGELFF
J: TRBJ2-6; size: NA; V: TRBV7-9; D: NA; DNA: TGCGCCAGCAGCCAGGGGCAGGGAGCGGGAAGGGGGGCCAACGTCCTGACTTTC; CDR3: CASSQGQGAGRGANVLTF
J: TRBJ2-7; size: NA; V: TRBV9; D: NA; DNA: TGTGCCAGCAGCGGGGCAGGGGACTACGAGCAGTACTTC; CDR3: CASSGAGDYEQYF
J: TRBJ1-1; size: few; V: TRBV7-2; D: NA; DNA: TGTGCCAGCAGTTGGGGGCAAACCACTGAAGCTTTCTTT; CDR3: CASSWGQTTEAFF
J: TRBJ2-7; size: once; V: TRBV4-3; D: NA; DNA: TGCGCCAGCAGCCAAGATCCAGCTAACTACGAGCAGTACTTC; CDR3: CASSQDPANYEQYF
J: TRBJ2-7; size: few; V: TRBV18; D: NA; DNA: TGTGCCAGCTCACCCTCTGGACAGATTATCTACGAGCAGTACTTC; CDR3: CASSPSGQIIYEQYF
J: TRBJ1-1; size: few; V: TRBV29-1; D: TRBD1; DNA: TGCAGCGTTGGTAGGGGACAGGGAGAAATTAGCACTGAAGCTTTCTTT; CDR3: CSVGRGQGEISTEAFF
J: TRBJ2-7; size: few; V: TRBV7-9; D: NA; DNA: TGTGCCAGCAGCTTAGAGGGTTTGCAATACTCCTACGAGCAGTACTTC; CDR3: CASSLEGLQYSYEQYF
J: TRBJ1-1; size: NA; V: TRBV6-2/TRBV6-3; D: NA; DNA: TGTGCCAGCATTCCCATAGGACTAGGGAACACTGAAGCTTTCTTT; CDR3: CASIPIGLGNTEAFF
J: TRBJ2-5; size: NA; V: TRBV4-1; D: NA; DNA: TGCGCCAGCAGCCAGGAGGGAACAACGGAGACCCAGTACTTC; CDR3: CASSQEGTTETQYF
J: TRBJ2-3; size: NA; V: TRBV5-1; D: TRBD2; DNA: TGCGCCAGCAGGACTAGCGGAATTAGCACAGATACGCAGTATTTT; CDR3: CASRTSGISTDTQYF
J: TRBJ2-2; size: many; V: TRBV28; D: TRBD2; DNA: TGTGCCAGCAGTCGACTATCTCGGGTAGCGGGGAACACCGGGGAGCTGTTTTTT; CDR3: CASSRLSRVAGNTGELFF
J: TRBJ2-7; size: NA; V: TRBV6-1; D: TRBD2; DNA: TGTGCCAGCCGCAGCGGGAGCTCCTACGAGCAGTACTTC; CDR3: CASRSGSSYEQYF
J: TRBJ2-2; size: few; V: TRBV29-1; D: TRBD1; DNA: TGCAGTGTGGACAGGACGAACACCGGGGAGCTGTTTTTT; CDR3: CSVDRTNTGELFF
J: TRBJ2-7; size: NA; V: TRBV29-1; D: TRBD1; DNA: TGCAGCGTTGATGGTTCGGGACAGGGGTCCTACGAGCAGTACTTC; CDR3: CSVDGSGQGSYEQYF
J: TRBJ1-1; size: few; V: TRBV3-1; D: TRBD1; DNA: TGTGCCAGCAGCTCCTCCGGGACAGGGAACACTGAAGCTTTCTTT; CDR3: CASSSSGTGNTEAFF